This T cell receptor beta chain was observed in a study of blood T cell repertoires in COVID-19. Turning to the study itself: The analysed material was cDNA or gDNA that came from T cells, B-cell-depleted T cells, or PBMCs.

The germline CDR1 and CDR2 sequences are SEHNR and FQNEAQ (reference sequence). The CDR3 runs to 15 residues. The V gene lost 1 base and the J gene lost 5 bases, with 13 bases spanning the gap. Per the original data handling: Estimates of nucleated cell counts were drawn from the amplification of reference gene primers. The assay was immunoSEQ multiplex PCR, and TCRdb's table has in-frame clones only and misses some. V and J calls and clone size are given by that table; D and trimming were obtained from the DNA. Of a few hundred thousand clones detected, 85% appear once; the ten largest clones hold under 4%.

The sequencing input was peripheral blood. The rearrangement joins TRBV7-9 to TRBJ2-3; tentatively, D is TRBD2 (6 bases). The TCR was taken from a woman aged 18-29 years with acute or convalescent COVID-19. The CDR3 protein is CASSLVVGGLDTQYF. For the CDR3, the DNA is TGTGCCAGCAGCTTAGTAGTGGGGGGTTTAGATACGCAGTATTTT.